The entry below describes one T cell receptor (beta chain). Its target antigen remains unknown. No much larger clone is present one base from it, and per-base qualities are unavailable. The data originate from a study of blood T cell repertoires in COVID-19 (TCRdb year 2020). In the study overall: The collaborator samples originated in the United States, Italy and Spain and spanned the acute and convalescent phases of COVID-19. The prospective study material was composed of cDNA or gDNA derived from T cells, B-cell-depleted T cells, or PBMCs. The repertoires were made available in a free public database intended to serve as a resource for research on the immune response to SARS-CoV-2. Deeply sampled blood TCRbeta repertoires from subjects exposed to, actively infected with, or recovered from COVID-19 were included in the dataset. Samples came from the ongoing ImmuneRACE study (first 160 participants) plus 1,254 subjects from 6 global collaborators. Where available, HLA class I and class II types were obtained from metadata supplied by the sample provider rather than from assay-based typing. Nearly every sample came with metadata listing a de-identified subject ID, COVID-19 status, age in years and sex.

The immunoSEQ Assay, a bias-controlled multiplex PCR, was used to amplify TCRbeta CDR3 regions from genomic DNA. The authors' pipeline ran thus. The number of nucleated cells in each sample was estimated from the amplification of reference gene primers within the assay. To quantify the absolute abundance of each unique TCRbeta CDR3 rearrangement, sequence reads were collapsed and filtered. For each sample, productive Simpson clonality was calculated by taking the square root of Simpson's diversity index across productive rearrangements. Held by TCRdb, this immuneACCESS table contains in-frame sequences only and omits some clones. Under half of the omission traces to an unresolved V gene where checked; the cause of the rest is unknown. The DNA gave D and trimming, while V, J and clone size come from that table. In all, the sample holds around 62,000 clones, and approximately 90% of those were seen once. Of the sample, over 9% falls within the top ten clones.

Study-wide findings and limitations: How much clinical and demographic metadata was included differed by source and by participant, and the metadata was provided uncurated.

In the prospective study, participants were roughly 18 to 100 years old, resided in about 25 geographic areas of the United States, and were enrolled through a virtual design. To assign participants to cohorts, the prospective study relied on clinical history that participants themselves reported in a screening survey and a study questionnaire. Recovered participants in ImmuneRACE Cohort 3 were defined by two consecutive negative NP/OP PCR tests, clearance by a healthcare professional, or resolution of symptoms. In the prospective study, mobile phlebotomists collected whole blood, serum and a nasopharyngeal or oropharyngeal swab from each participant. Participants in the prospective study had the option to provide additional blood draws and questionnaires over a roughly 2-month period. Before DNA extraction, prospective study blood samples were shipped either frozen or at room temperature. Sample: PBMCs or T cells enriched from blood (not recorded which). The receptor was derived from a woman aged 40 to 55 who had recovered from COVID-19.

The CDR3 protein is CASSSTSGGANEQFF. In nucleotides, the sequence is TGCGCCAGCAGCTCGACTAGCGGGGGGGCCAATGAGCAGTTCTTC. The chain was built from TRBV5-1 and TRBJ2-1, with 14 middle bases fitting TRBD2. Relative to germline, V is missing 3 bases and J is missing 6 bases, with 2 bases of the junction outside any gene match. Sequences SGHRS (CDR1) and YFSETQ (CDR2) are obtained from the germline V gene. Its CDR3 holds 15 amino acids, cysteine through phenylalanine. Only the CDR3 portion is preserved as DNA: 45 bases, with reading frame beginning at the first base.